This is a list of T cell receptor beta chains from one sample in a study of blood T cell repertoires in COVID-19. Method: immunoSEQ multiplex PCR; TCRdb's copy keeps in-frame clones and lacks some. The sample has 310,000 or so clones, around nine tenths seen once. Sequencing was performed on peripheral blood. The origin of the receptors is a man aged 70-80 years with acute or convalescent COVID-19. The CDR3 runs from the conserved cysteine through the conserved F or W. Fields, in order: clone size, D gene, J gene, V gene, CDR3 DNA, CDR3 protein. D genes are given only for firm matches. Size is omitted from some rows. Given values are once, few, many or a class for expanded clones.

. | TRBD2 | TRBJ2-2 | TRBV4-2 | TGTGCCAGCAGCCCGAACCAACTTAGCGGGAGGCTACGCACCGGGGAGCTGTTTTTT | CASSPNQLSGRLRTGELFF
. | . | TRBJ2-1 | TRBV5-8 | TGTGCCAGCAGCTTGATGGGCTATGAGCAGTTCTTC | CASSLMGYEQFF
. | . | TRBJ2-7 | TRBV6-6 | TGTGCCAGCAGTTCCACAAACTCCTACGAGCAGTACTTC | CASSSTNSYEQYF
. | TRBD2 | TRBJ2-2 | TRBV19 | TGTGCCAGTACCGGCGGGGGGTCCAACACCGGGGAGCTGTTTTTT | CASTGGGSNTGELFF
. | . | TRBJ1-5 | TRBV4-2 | TGTGCCAGCAGCCAGGTCCCCGGACAGCAGCAGCCCCAGCATTTT | CASSQVPGQQQPQHF
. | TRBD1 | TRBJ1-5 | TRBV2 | TGTGCCAGCAGTGGCCAGGGGGGACAACAGCCCCAGCATTTT | CASSGQGGQQPQHF
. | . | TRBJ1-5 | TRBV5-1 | TGCGCCAGCAGCTTGGGGTTAGGGGGAAATCAGCCCCAGCATTTT | CASSLGLGGNQPQHF
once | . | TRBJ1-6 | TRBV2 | TGTGCCAGCAGTGAAGCGAGAACCTATAATTCACCCCTCCACTTT | CASSEARTYNSPLHF
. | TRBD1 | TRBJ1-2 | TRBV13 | TGTGCCAGCAGCAGACAGGGGGCGCGATCTGGCTACACCTTC | CASSRQGARSGYTF
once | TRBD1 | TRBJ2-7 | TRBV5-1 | TGCGCCAGCAGCTTGGGGGGACAGGGTCTCAACGAGCAGTACTTC | CASSLGGQGLNEQYF
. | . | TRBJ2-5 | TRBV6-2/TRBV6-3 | TGTGCCAGCAGTGACCCGGACAGAAAAGAGACCCAGTACTTC | CASSDPDRKETQYF
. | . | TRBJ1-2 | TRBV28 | TGTGCCAGCAGTCCTTCGGGGGGGGCTGGCTATGGCTACACCTTC | CASSPSGGAGYGYTF
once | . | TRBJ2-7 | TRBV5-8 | TGTGCCAGCAGCTTATCCGGACAGTCCTCCTACGAGCAGTACTTC | CASSLSGQSSYEQYF
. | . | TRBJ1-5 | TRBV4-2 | TGTGCCAGCAGCCCGGACAGTCCCAATCAGCCCCAGCATTTT | CASSPDSPNQPQHF
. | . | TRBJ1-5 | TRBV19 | TGTGCCAGTAGTATAGTAGGCAGGTGGGATCAGCCCCAGCATTTT | CASSIVGRWDQPQHF